Each of the 25 T cell receptor beta chains below was sequenced from the same sample in a study of cytomegalovirus exposure and HLA in healthy donors. Amplification used 60 Vbeta primers and 13 Jbeta primers. Sequencing used immunoSEQ multiplex PCR; TCRdb keeps in-frame clones, though not all of them. This table holds about 200,000 clones. The sequenced sample was PBMCs. The receptors come from a woman in her twenties or thirties in good health and CMV-seropositive.

The chain recombines TRBV28 with TRBJ2-4; 11 nucleotides agree with TRBD1. The CDR3 covers 14 residues. V lost 7 bases and J lost 6; bases outside the gene matches: 5. Germline CDR1 reads MDHEN; CDR2 reads SYDVKM. The DNA for the CDR3 is TGTGCCAGCAAGGGAGGGACAGGGGGAAACATTCAGTACTTC. As protein: CASKGGTGGNIQYF.

The CDR3 region has the DNA TGCGCCAGCAATGGCAGGGCCAATGAGCAGTTCTTC. Encoded protein: CASNGRANEQFF. V is TRBV10-2 and J is TRBJ2-1, with a possible D match to TRBD1 (5 bases). Germline lookup yields CDR1 WSHSY and CDR2 SAAADI. This CDR3 is built from 12 residues. Trimming pared 7 bases from V and 6 bases from J, leaving 10 bases between.

The rearrangement links TRBV14 to TRBJ1-1; D is ambiguous. V was shortened by 1 base and J by 9 bases, with 15 bases between the two germline ends. The CDR3 has 14 amino acids. Looked up from germline, CDR1 is SGHDN and CDR2 is FVKESK. The CDR3 sequence is CASSQGSRHLKAFF. DNA for the CDR3: TGTGCCAGCAGCCAAGGGTCTCGACATTTAAAAGCTTTCTTT.

The genes are TRBV4-1 and TRBJ1-1; D might be TRBD1 (5 bases). This CDR3 has 18 amino acids. Per the germline V gene, CDR1 is MGHRA and CDR2 is YSYEKL. With 3 bases removed from V and 0 bases from J, the gap between germline ends came to 20 bases. The CDR3 nucleotides read TGCGCCAGCAGCCAGGGGTGGGGCCTCCGAAACATGAACACTGAAGCTTTCTTT. Translation gives CASSQGWGLRNMNTEAFF.

J is TRBJ1-5 and V is TRBV2; TRBD1 is a possible D gene (6 bases). The V gene's germline CDR1 is SNHLY and CDR2 FYNNEI. CDR3 length: 15 amino acids. The V gene lost 4 bases and the J gene lost 6 bases, with 16 bases spanning the gap. The CDR3 reads CASSAQQGLAQPQHF. CDR3 DNA: TGTGCCAGCAGTGCCCAACAGGGATTAGCTCAGCCCCAGCATTTT.

This sequence joins TRBV6-5 and TRBJ2-3; D remains ambiguous. Trimming stripped 5 bases from V and 5 bases from J, with 17 bases between. The V gene's germline CDR1 is MNHEY and CDR2 SVGAGI. The CDR3 consists of 15 residues. CDR3 DNA: TGTGCCAGCAGTCGCAATGTTTGGCAAAAAGATACGCAGTATTTT. This codes for CASSRNVWQKDTQYF.

The rearrangement links TRBV7-9 to TRBJ1-2; D is unclear. Germline CDR1 reads SEHNR; CDR2 reads FQNEAQ (reference sequence). CDR3 size: 14 residues. Trimming removed 6 bases from V and 0 bases from J, with 11 bases in between. CDR3 nucleotide sequence: TGTGCCAGCAGTACCTTCCAGGCTAACTATGGCTACACCTTC. It translates to CASSTFQANYGYTF.

The gene calls are TRBV11-2 and TRBJ2-5; D gene unclear. Germline V gives CDR1 SGHAT, CDR2 FQNNGV. This CDR3 spans 15 amino acids. V was cut by 5 bases and J by 2 bases, with 15 bases left in between. CDR3 sequence: CASSPLMAFQETQYF. CDR3 nucleotides: TGTGCCAGCAGCCCTTTAATGGCTTTTCAAGAGACCCAGTACTTC.

CDR3 nucleotide sequence: TGTGCCAGCAGCCAAGAGTCGTTCGATCAGCCCCAGCATTTT. Translated: CASSQESFDQPQHF. This chain joins TRBV4-2 and TRBJ1-5, with no clear D. Between the trimmed V and J ends, which lost 0 bases and 5 bases, there was a span of 8 bases. Germline loops: CDR1 LGHNA, CDR2 YNFKEQ. This CDR3 spans 14 amino acids.

The V and J genes are TRBV6-1 and TRBJ2-1, with 11 bases matching TRBD2. Germline trimming cut 7 bases from V and 10 bases from J; bases unmatched to any gene: 9. The CDR3 runs to 14 residues. Germline V gene sequence: CDR1 MNHNS, CDR2 SASEGT. CDR3 bases: TGTGCCAGCACCCTGGGTCTAGCGGGGGGAGAGCAGTTCTTC. It specifies CASTLGLAGGEQFF.

The rearrangement joins TRBV7-8 to TRBJ1-3, with D unresolved. CDR1 is SGHVS, CDR2 FQNEAQ, per germline. With 1 base removed from V and 0 bases from J, the gap between germline ends came to 7 bases. CDR3 length: 15 residues. CDR3 sequence: CASSLERVSGNTIYF. The CDR3 region has the DNA TGTGCCAGCAGCTTAGAAAGAGTCTCTGGAAACACCATATATTTT. The full variable domain, completed using reference TRBV7-8 and TRBJ1-3, is GAGVSQSPRYKVAKRGQDVALRCDPISGHVSLFWYQQALGQGPEFLTYFQNEAQLDKSGLPSDRFFAERPEGSVSTLKIQRTQQEDSAVYLCASSLERVSGNTIYFGEGSWLTVV.

V gene TRBV5-6 combines with J gene TRBJ1-2; tentative D call: TRBD1 (6 bases). V lost 2 bases to trimming and J lost 3 bases, with 11 bases between them. CDR1 is SGHDT and CDR2 is YYEEEE in the germline V gene. This CDR3 spans 14 amino acids. The chain's CDR3 is CASSFYRVDYGYTF. CDR3 bases: TGTGCCAGCAGCTTCTACAGGGTTGACTATGGCTACACCTTC.

V is TRBV6-4 and J is TRBJ1-5; TRBD1 is a possible D gene (6 bases). This CDR3 is 15 amino acids long. Trimming left V 3 bases short and J 7 bases short, with 16 bases between. From germline, CDR1 is MRHNA and CDR2 SNTAGT. In DNA, the CDR3 is TGTGCCAGCAGTGAAGCCAGGGGCTTCGTACAGCCCCAGCATTTT. Translating it yields CASSEARGFVQPQHF.

The V and J genes are TRBV7-6 and TRBJ1-3; D possibly corresponds to TRBD1 (5 bases). Trimming removed 5 bases from V and 4 bases from J, with 15 bases in between. The CDR3 loop spans 15 amino acids. Germline CDR1 is SGHVS and CDR2 is FNYEAQ. Here the CDR3 reads CASSRIGGDGNTIYF. CDR3 DNA: TGTGCCAGCAGCCGCATCGGGGGTGACGGAAACACCATATATTTT.

This chain connects TRBV6-6 to TRBJ1-1; no clear D. Germline V gives CDR1 MNHNY, CDR2 SVGAGI (reference sequence). The CDR3 is made up of 14 amino acids. The germline V and J ends were trimmed by 4 bases and 1 base, with 10 bases remaining between them. DNA of the CDR3: TGTGCCAGCAGTTCTAACGTTGGGAACACTGAAGCTTTCTTT. Residues: CASSSNVGNTEAFF.

The genes are TRBV6-5 and TRBJ2-7, with D maybe TRBD1 (6 bases). Trimming shortened V by 3 bases and J by 4 bases, and 10 bases separated the two germline ends. The CDR3 contains 13 residues. CDR1 is MNHEY and CDR2 is SVGAGI in the germline V gene. The CDR3 is CASSYGTSYEQYF. The CDR3 DNA reads TGTGCCAGCAGTTATGGGACATCGTACGAGCAGTACTTC.

This rearrangement joins TRBV9 to TRBJ2-6; maybe TRBD1 (5 bases). Germline V lookup: CDR1 SGDLS, CDR2 YYNGEE. This CDR3 is built from 16 residues. V lost 3 bases, J lost 0 bases, and 10 bases lay in between. CDR3 residues: CASSGPQASGANVLTF. The CDR3 DNA follows: TGTGCCAGCAGCGGCCCACAGGCCTCTGGGGCCAACGTCCTGACTTTC.

The genes are TRBV28 and TRBJ2-5; 12 bases are a match to TRBD1. The CDR3 runs 15 residues. J was trimmed by 5 bases and V by 6 bases; bases with no gene match: 7. CDR1 and CDR2 from the germline V gene are MDHEN and SYDVKM. CDR3 sequence reads: CASRPGTGGSETQYF. As DNA, the CDR3 is TGTGCCAGCAGACCCGGGACAGGGGGCTCGGAGACCCAGTACTTC.

J is TRBJ2-3 and V is TRBV5-3; 10 bases are shared with TRBD2. TRBV5-3 is an open reading frame whose function is uncertain. The CDR3 sequence is 17 residues long. V gave up 4 bases and J gave up 4 bases; unmatched junction bases: 12. The chain's CDR3 is CARSQLAGVRVSDTQYF. The CDR3, as DNA: TGTGCCAGAAGCCAGCTAGCGGGAGTTCGAGTCTCAGATACGCAGTATTTT.

The rearrangement links TRBV28 to TRBJ1-1; perhaps TRBD1 as D (5 bases). The germline V and J ends were trimmed by 4 bases and 1 base, with 10 bases remaining between them. The V gene's germline CDR1 is MDHEN and CDR2 SYDVKM. CDR3 length: 14 amino acids. As DNA, the CDR3 is TGTGCCAGCAGTTCCGACAGAGAGAACACTGAAGCTTTCTTT. Residues: CASSSDRENTEAFF.

The V call is TRBV28, the J call TRBJ2-7, with D tentatively TRBD2 (6 bases). The V end lost 7 bases, the J end lost 0 bases, and 13 bases lay between the germline ends. Germline CDR1 and CDR2: MDHEN and SYDVKM. This CDR3 has 14 residues. The CDR3 nucleotides are TGTGCCAGCACCCCGGCGGGGACCTCCTACGAGCAGTACTTC. Its translation is CASTPAGTSYEQYF. Supplemented by reference TRBV28 and TRBJ2-7, the full variable domain reads DVKVTQSSRYLVKRTGEKVFLECVQDMDHENMFWYRQDPGLGLRLIYFSYDVKMKEKGDIPEGYSVSREKKERFSLILESASTNQTSMYLCASTPAGTSYEQYFGPGTRLTVT.

This rearrangement joins TRBV18 to TRBJ2-7, with 7 bases matching TRBD1. Per the germline V gene, CDR1 is KGHSH and CDR2 is LQKENI. The CDR3 spans 14 residues. V lost 4 bases and J lost 7; bases outside the gene matches: 10. CDR3 loop: CASSRTGTVEEQYF. The CDR3 DNA reads as TGTGCCAGCTCACGTACCGGGACAGTCGAGGAGCAGTACTTC. Full variable domain (rest looked up from reference TRBV18 and TRBJ2-7): NAGVMQNPRHLVRRRGQEARLRCSPMKGHSHVYWYRQLPEEGLKFMVYLQKENIIDESGMPKERFSAEFPKEGPSILRIQQVVRGDSAAYFCASSRTGTVEEQYFGPGTRLTVT.

The rearrangement uses TRBV29-1 and TRBJ1-1; D possibly corresponds to TRBD1 (6 bases). Trimming shortened V by 4 bases and J by 4 bases, and 16 bases separated the two germline ends. Per germline, CDR1 SQVTM and CDR2 ANQGSEA. The CDR3 runs 14 residues. The CDR3 sequence is CSVVGAPVGTEAFF. The DNA of the CDR3 is TGCAGCGTTGTGGGGGCACCCGTTGGCACTGAAGCTTTCTTT. Drawing the rest from reference TRBV29-1 and TRBJ1-1, the complete variable domain is SAVISQKPSRDICQRGTSLTIQCQVDSQVTMMFWYRQQPGQSLTLIATANQGSEATYESGFVIDKFPISRPNLTFSTLTVSNMSPEDSSIYLCSVVGAPVGTEAFFGQGTRLTVV.

V is TRBV4-1 and J is TRBJ1-2, with 9 positions matching TRBD1. This CDR3 comprises 17 residues. In germline, CDR1 is MGHRA, CDR2 YSYEKL. The ends lost 0 bases at V and 4 bases at J; junction bases unmatched: 9. The CDR3 DNA sequence: TGCGCCAGCAGCCAAGATACGGGACAGGGATTTTTCTATGGCTACACCTTC. Protein: CASSQDTGQGFFYGYTF.

This chain connects TRBV6-1 to TRBJ2-7, with 8 bases that match TRBD2. With V trimmed by 4 bases and J by 0 bases, 11 bases remained unmatched. Germline CDR1 and CDR2: MNHNS and SASEGT. CDR3 length equals 17 residues. Here the CDR3 reads CASSGPLLAVLSYEQYF. The CDR3 coding sequence is TGTGCCAGCAGTGGGCCTCTACTAGCGGTACTCTCCTACGAGCAGTACTTC.